The 7 T cell receptor beta chains below were found in one sample sequenced in a study of T cells in localized non-small cell lung cancer. Using immunoSEQ multiplex PCR, the repertoire was profiled, and TCRdb retains in-frame clones only, with some absent. The table includes 45,000 to 70,000 clones, about nine tenths detected once. Sequencing was performed on peripheral blood, taken before any cancer treatment. Receptors were obtained from a woman aged 35 to 70 with stage I lung adenocarcinoma.

The chain is built from TRBV30 and TRBJ1-2; D may be TRBD1 (5 bases). V lost 1 base and J 7 bases, leaving 13 bases between the germline ends. Germline-derived CDR1 and CDR2 are GTSNPN and SVGIG (reference sequence). The CDR3 is made up of 13 amino acids. The CDR3: CAWSDWQGGGYTF. The CDR3 DNA reads as TGTGCCTGGAGTGATTGGCAGGGAGGTGGCTACACCTTC. The whole variable domain, remainder taken from reference TRBV30 and TRBJ1-2, is SQTIHQWPATLVQPVGSPLSLECTVEGTSNPNLYWYRQAAGRGLQLLFYSVGIGQISSEVPQNLSASRPQDRQFILSSKKLLLSDSGFYLCAWSDWQGGGYTFGSGTRLTVV.

The chain uses TRBV19 and TRBJ1-2, with TRBD1 matching over 9 bases. Germline loops: CDR1 LNHDA, CDR2 SQIVND (reference sequence). The CDR3 has 14 amino acids. Trimming took 5 bases from V and 6 from J; bases not matched to a gene: 7. CDR3 in amino acids: CASSSGQGWNGYTF. CDR3 nucleotides: TGTGCCAGTAGTTCCGGACAGGGGTGGAATGGCTACACCTTC. Drawing the rest from reference TRBV19 and TRBJ1-2, the complete variable domain is DGGITQSPKYLFRKEGQNVTLSCEQNLNHDAMYWYRQDPGQGLRLIYYSQIVNDFQKGDIAEGYSVSREKKESFPLTVTSAQKNPTAFYLCASSSGQGWNGYTFGSGTRLTVV.

Of note for this clone: The junction differs from germline at one of its ends, possibly a read error. Distinct nucleotide sequences in the sample also encode this CDR3. This sequence joins TRBV11-3 and TRBJ2-3, with 8 bases fitting TRBD2. This CDR3 has 18 amino acids. Germline CDR1 is SGHNT and CDR2 is YENEEA. CDR3 residues: CASSLGLGGGSSTDTQYF. The CDR3 coding sequence is TGTGCCAGCAGCTTGGGACTAGGAGGAGGATCTAGCACAGATACGCAATATTTT.

The V gene is TRBV2, the J gene TRBJ2-1, with D tentatively TRBD1 or TRBD2 (6 bases each). V shed 8 bases and J shed 4 bases, with 12 bases lying between them. This CDR3 contains 13 residues. Germline CDR1 SNHLY, CDR2 FYNNEI. Written as DNA, the CDR3 is TGTGCCAGCCAAGAAGGGGGGTACAATGAGCAGTTCTTC. It specifies CASQEGGYNEQFF.

V gene TRBV7-3 combines with J gene TRBJ2-7; D is uncertain. The CDR3 spans 13 residues. Deletions cut 4 bases from V and 2 bases from J, with 9 bases between. Germline V CDR1 and CDR2: SGHTA, FQGTGA. CDR3 loop: CASSSTGAYEQYF. CDR3 coding DNA: TGTGCCAGCAGCTCAACTGGGGCCTACGAGCAGTACTTC.

This chain uses TRBV10-3 with TRBJ1-6; 7 bases line up with TRBD1. This CDR3 has 14 residues. V shed 3 bases and J 9 bases; nucleotides not matched to a gene: 5. Per the germline V gene, CDR1 is ENHRY and CDR2 is SYGVKD. CDR3 in amino acids: CAISEVRGGSPLHF. The CDR3 DNA sequence: TGTGCCATCAGTGAAGTCAGGGGGGGTTCACCCCTCCACTTT.

This clone was seen more than once but under ten times. The chain is built from TRBV9 and TRBJ2-3; no definite D call. Germline values: CDR1 SGDLS, CDR2 YYNGEE. V lost 0 bases, J lost 0 bases, and 5 bases lay in between. The CDR3 loop spans 14 amino acids. The CDR3 region has the DNA TGTGCCAGCAGCGTAGCGACCAGCACAGATACGCAGTATTTT. It specifies CASSVATSTDTQYF.